One sample yielded the 17 T cell receptor beta chains listed below, sequenced in a study of OX40 agonist ivuxolimab in advanced cancers. Clones were read by immunoSEQ multiplex PCR, and TCRdb kept only the in-frame ones, dropping some. The sample yields roughly 15,000 clones, around four fifths seen once. Specimen: CD4+ or CD8+ T cells sorted from blood, collected in a trial of the OX40 agonist ivuxolimab. Receptors originate from an adult with an advanced solid tumor such as melanoma, head and neck, liver or kidney cancer.

The genes are TRBV7-3 and TRBJ2-7, with 7 nucleotides matching TRBD2. Unmatched junction bases numbered 9, after V lost 2 bases and J lost 5 bases. Germline-derived CDR1 and CDR2 are SGHTA and FQGTGA. This CDR3 region has 15 residues. CDR3 protein: CASSLVGGRFDEQYF. Written as DNA, the CDR3 is TGTGCCAGCAGCTTAGTTGGCGGGAGATTCGACGAGCAGTACTTC. Using reference TRBV7-3 and TRBJ2-7 for the parts outside the CDR3, the full variable domain is GAGVSQTPSNKVTEKGKYVELRCDPISGHTALYWYRQSLGQGPEFLIYFQGTGAADDSGLPNDRFFAVRPEGSVSTLKIQRTERGDSAVYLCASSLVGGRFDEQYFGPGTRLTVT.

This chain joins TRBV2 and TRBJ1-6; D call uncertain. The CDR3 has 13 residues. Trimming left V 8 bases short and J 9 bases short, with 14 bases between. The germline CDR1 and CDR2 sequences are SNHLY and FYNNEI. CDR3 in DNA: TGTGCCAGCTTAACAGTGGATGCTTCACCCCTCCACTTT. Amino acids: CASLTVDASPLHF.

This chain connects TRBV6-5 to TRBJ2-7, with TRBD2 matching 13 bases. V shed 5 bases, J shed 5 bases, and the junction held 3 bases outside the gene matches. Germline CDR1 and CDR2: MNHEY and SVGAGI. CDR3 length: 14 residues. In nucleotides, the CDR3 is TGTGCCAGCAGTGGGACTAGCGGGAATCACGAGCAGTACTTC. Amino acid sequence: CASSGTSGNHEQYF.

The rearrangement joins TRBV11-2 to TRBJ2-7, with D possibly being TRBD1 (5 bases). Between the trimmed V and J ends, which lost 3 bases and 3 bases, there was a span of 9 bases. The CDR3 is 13 amino acids. Germline CDR1 reads SGHAT; CDR2 reads FQNNGV. The CDR3 here is CASSLRQGYEQYF. The DNA of the CDR3 is TGTGCCAGCAGCTTGCGGCAGGGCTACGAGCAGTACTTC.

This chain connects TRBV4-2 to TRBJ2-2, with TRBD2 as a possible D gene (7 bases). V lost 4 bases and J 9 bases, leaving 24 bases between the germline ends. Germline values: CDR1 LGHNA, CDR2 YNFKEQ. This CDR3 contains 17 residues. The CDR3 loop is CASSPSSAGASSRELFF. CDR3 bases: TGTGCCAGCAGCCCAAGCTCCGCGGGGGCCTCCTCCCGGGAGCTGTTTTTT.

The rearrangement joins TRBV6-1 to TRBJ2-7; no reliable D call. V was cut by 1 base and J by 0 bases, with 7 bases left in between. The CDR3 runs to 14 residues. Per germline, CDR1 MNHNS and CDR2 SASEGT. DNA of the CDR3: TGTGCCAGCAGTGAAGTAGGCCTCTCCTACGAGCAGTACTTC. It specifies CASSEVGLSYEQYF.

The chain combines TRBV2 with TRBJ1-5; the match to TRBD1 covers 7 bases. CDR1 SNHLY and CDR2 FYNNEI come from the germline V gene. Losses at the gene ends were 7 bases for V and 2 bases for J; bases not matched to a gene: 8. This CDR3 is 15 amino acids long. This CDR3 reads CASIGQATGNQPQHF. Written as DNA, the CDR3 is TGTGCCAGCATCGGACAGGCGACGGGCAATCAGCCCCAGCATTTT.

In its sample, this clone was seen once. The chain carries TRBV27 and TRBJ2-1; possibly TRBD1 for D (5 bases). The CDR3 is 15 residues long. Germline V gene data show CDR1 as MNHEY and CDR2 as SMNVEV (reference sequence). V dropped 5 bases and J dropped 7 bases, with 18 bases sitting between them. The CDR3 nucleotides read TGTGCCAGCAGTCCCTCGGGTCCAGGGCGGAATGAGCAGTTCTTC. Protein sequence: CASSPSGPGRNEQFF.

The chain employs TRBV2 and TRBJ1-4, with D possibly TRBD1 on 6 matching bases. This CDR3 has 14 residues. V lost 4 bases and J lost 6, with 12 bases in between. Per germline, CDR1 SNHLY and CDR2 FYNNEI. The CDR3 spells CASSVWGQDEKLFF. CDR3 nucleotide sequence: TGTGCCAGCAGTGTTTGGGGGCAGGATGAAAAACTGTTTTTT.

The V gene is TRBV10-2, the J gene TRBJ2-7; 11 bases map to TRBD1. Germline lookup yields CDR1 WSHSY and CDR2 SAAADI. There are 14 residues in the CDR3. V lost 7 bases and J lost 5; bases outside the gene matches: 7. In DNA form, the CDR3 reads TGCGCCAGCACAGGGACAGGGGGTGGCAACGAGCAGTACTTC. Amino acids: CASTGTGGGNEQYF.

This rearrangement joins TRBV6-1 to TRBJ2-7; TRBD1 matches at 7 bases. The CDR3 spans 12 residues. The junction had 1 base not matched to a gene; V was cut back by 8 bases and J by 0 bases. Germline V gene data show CDR1 as MNHNS and CDR2 as SASEGT. DNA for the CDR3: TGTGCCAGCGGGACAGTCTCCTACGAGCAGTACTTC. This translates into CASGTVSYEQYF.

V gene TRBV29-1 combines with J gene TRBJ1-2; weak D call: TRBD1 (6 bases). This CDR3 is 12 amino acids long. Trimming shortened V by 7 bases and J by 8 bases, and 17 bases separated the two germline ends. Germline V gene lookup returns CDR1 SQVTM and CDR2 ANQGSEA. CDR3 sequence (DNA): TGCAGCGCCATGGACCCCGACAGGGGCTACACCTTC. Its translation: CSAMDPDRGYTF.

The chain is built from TRBV7-9 and TRBJ1-3, with D unclear. CDR3 length equals 14 residues. The V gene's germline CDR1 is SEHNR and CDR2 FQNEAQ (reference sequence). Deletions cut 5 bases from V and 2 bases from J, with 10 bases between. The CDR3 DNA reads as TGTGCCAGCAGCCTAAGGGAAGCTGGAAACACCATATATTTT. Its translation: CASSLREAGNTIYF.

This chain joins TRBV5-1 and TRBJ2-3; D is unresolved. Trimming took 0 bases from V and 0 from J, leaving 14 bases between them. The CDR3 loop spans 17 amino acids. In germline, CDR1 is SGHRS, CDR2 YFSETQ. CDR3 region: CASSLDRGLPSTDTQYF. The CDR3 coding sequence is TGCGCCAGCAGCTTGGACCGAGGCCTCCCTAGCACAGATACGCAGTATTTT.

V usage is TRBV9 and J usage is TRBJ1-2; perhaps TRBD1 as D (6 bases). This CDR3 is built from 17 residues. With 3 bases removed from V and 0 bases from J, the gap between germline ends came to 18 bases. Germline CDR1 reads SGDLS; CDR2 reads YYNGEE. CDR3 nucleotides: TGTGCCAGCAGCGGCGGGGGCAGTGGGAAATCTAACTATGGCTACACCTTC. Its protein is CASSGGGSGKSNYGYTF.

The V call is TRBV7-9, the J call TRBJ1-2; 9 bases map to TRBD1. There are 13 residues in the CDR3. Germline CDR1 and CDR2: SEHNR and FQNEAQ (reference sequence). V was clipped by 5 bases and J by 6 bases; unmatched bases: 4. The CDR3 is CASSPGTGNGYTF. The CDR3 bases are TGTGCCAGCAGCCCAGGGACAGGGAATGGCTACACCTTC.

The CDR3 sequence: CASSDSGQGNYEQYF. The DNA for the CDR3 is TGTGCCAGCAGCGACTCGGGACAGGGAAACTACGAGCAGTACTTC. This chain uses TRBV11-2 with TRBJ2-7, with TRBD1 matching over 9 bases. Germline V gives CDR1 SGHAT, CDR2 FQNNGV. The CDR3 contains 15 residues. V trimming: 5 bases; J trimming: 3 bases; junction bases outside the gene matches: 8.